Listed here are 8 T cell receptor beta chains from one sample, sequenced in a study of T-cell memory formation after mild COVID-19. Each CDR3 protein is one row after TCRdb ran MiXCR on the 5' RACE reads. The data hold some 190,000 distinct CDR3 sequences, with around 20% observed a single time. The source material was PBMCs or a T cell subset sorted from them (not recorded which). These receptors were obtained from an adult woman who had mild COVID-19 (a few samples of this study predate the infection). Cell type and time point are not known.

Only a few counts were recorded for this clonotype. The chain is built from TRBV6-5 and TRBJ2-7; tentative D call: TRBD2 (5 bases). Germline values: CDR1 MNHEY, CDR2 SVGAGI. The CDR3 loop spans 17 amino acids. The V end was cut by 2 bases, the J end by 6 bases, with 23 bases between. CDR3 sequence (DNA): TGTGCCAGCAGTTACCGGCCCCTGGAGGCTTCAGGTGGCGAGCAGTACTTC. This codes for CASSYRPLEASGGEQYF.

This clonotype has more than one count but fewer than ten. The rearrangement uses TRBV29-1 and TRBJ1-4, with no clear D. The germline V gene has CDR1 SQVTM and CDR2 ANQGSEA. This CDR3 contains 14 residues. The V gene lost 3 bases and the J gene lost 6 bases, with 14 bases spanning the gap. This CDR3 is CSVDGWRHHEKLFF. CDR3 sequence (DNA): TGCAGCGTTGATGGGTGGCGTCACCATGAAAAACTGTTTTTT.

The chain is built from TRBV15 and TRBJ1-6; possible D gene TRBD1, 5 bases. The V gene lost 1 base and the J gene lost 5 bases, with 9 bases spanning the gap. The CDR3 spans 15 residues. CDR1 is LNHNV and CDR2 is YYDKDF in the germline V gene (reference sequence). DNA of the CDR3: TGTGCCACCAGCAGAGCACAGGCAGATAATTCACCCCTCCACTTT. Residues: CATSRAQADNSPLHF. The full variable domain, in which reference TRBV15 and TRBJ1-6 provide the parts outside the CDR3, is DAMVIQNPRYQVTQFGKPVTLSCSQTLNHNVMYWYQQKSSQAPKLLFHYYDKDFNNEADTPDNFQSRRPNTSFCFLDIRSPGLGDTAMYLCATSRAQADNSPLHFGNGTRLTVT.

This clonotype was recorded a few times. The CDR3 nucleotides are TGTGCCACCAGTGGAGGGGTTACGCAGTATTTT. Amino acid sequence: CATSGGVTQYF. The V and J genes are TRBV24-1 and TRBJ2-3; either TRBD1 or TRBD2 may fit D (5 bases each). Germline-derived CDR1 and CDR2 are KGHDR and SFDVKD. This CDR3 spans 11 amino acids. Trimming took 5 bases from V and 8 from J, leaving 7 bases between them.

The chain couples TRBV18 to TRBJ2-7, with 9 positions matching TRBD1. This CDR3 spans 15 amino acids. CDR1 and CDR2 (germline): KGHSH, LQKENI. The V and J ends lost 4 bases and 5 bases, in that order; junction bases with no gene match: 9. The DNA of the CDR3 is TGTGCCAGCTCACAACTCGCACAGGGGGCACACGAGCAGTACTTC. Translated, it gives CASSQLAQGAHEQYF.

The genes are TRBV20-1 and TRBJ2-3; D ambiguous. The CDR3 loop spans 13 amino acids. V shed 1 base and J shed 2 bases, with 7 bases lying between them. Germline V gene sequence: CDR1 DFQATT, CDR2 SNEGSKA (reference sequence). CDR3 protein: CSARGYATDTQYF. CDR3 DNA sequence: TGCAGTGCTAGAGGATATGCCACAGATACGCAGTATTTT.

This clonotype was seen a few times. The chain combines TRBV12-3 or TRBV12-4 with TRBJ1-3; D ambiguous. The CDR3 spans 17 residues. Trimming removed 6 bases from V and 2 bases from J, with 20 bases in between. The CDR3 sequence is CASSSLLGRRTGNTIYF. The CDR3 coding sequence is TGTGCCAGCAGCTCACTATTAGGAAGGCGGACTGGAAACACCATATATTTT.

This clonotype was seen more than once but under ten times. The chain recombines TRBV5-1 with TRBJ1-2; D may be TRBD1 (5 bases). This CDR3 has 15 amino acids. V lost 0 bases to trimming and J lost 1 base, with 10 bases between them. Germline V gene sequence: CDR1 SGHRS, CDR2 YFSETQ. The CDR3 spells CASSLASGGNYGYTF. Here the CDR3 DNA reads TGCGCCAGCAGCTTGGCAAGTGGGGGTAACTATGGCTACACCTTC.